A selection of T cell receptor beta chains follows, all from one sample in a study of shared clonotypes between healthy human individuals. The repertoire was sequenced with immunoSEQ multiplex PCR; TCRdb's copy has only in-frame clones and lacks some. The sample has a few hundred thousand clones, about 96% seen once; the top ten hold about 0.34%. What was sequenced was memory CD8+ T cells sorted from blood. The origin of the receptors is a man aged 30-40 years in good health. Each CDR3 is given with its conserved first and last residue. Each record gives: CDR3 length, clone size, V gene, D gene, J gene, CDR3 DNA, CDR3 protein. D genes are given only for firm matches. Size is stated for part of the rows, as once, few or many counts, or as a class when the clone is expanded.

len: 17; abundance: NA; v_gene: TRBV7-8; d_gene: TRBD2; j_gene: TRBJ2-7; CDR3nt: TGTGCCAGCAGCCCGGGGACTAGCGGGAGGCCCGGAGTGGAGCAGTACTTC; CDR3aa: CASSPGTSGRPGVEQYF
len: 11; abundance: few; v_gene: TRBV11-3; d_gene: NA; j_gene: TRBJ2-3; CDR3nt: TGTGCCAGCAGCTTAGGGGATACGCAGTATTTT; CDR3aa: CASSLGDTQYF
len: 17; abundance: NA; v_gene: TRBV9; d_gene: TRBD1; j_gene: TRBJ1-1; CDR3nt: TGTGCCAGCAGCCCCCGGACAGGGTTTACCATGAACACTGAAGCTTTCTTT; CDR3aa: CASSPRTGFTMNTEAFF
len: 14; abundance: NA; v_gene: TRBV28; d_gene: TRBD1; j_gene: TRBJ1-1; CDR3nt: TGTGCCAGCAGGGAAGGGACAGGGAATGCTGAAGCTTTCTTT; CDR3aa: CASREGTGNAEAFF
len: 18; abundance: NA; v_gene: TRBV28; d_gene: NA; j_gene: TRBJ2-3; CDR3nt: TGTGCCAGCAGTTCACCCGACAGGACTTCCCCCTACACAGATACGCAGTATTTT; CDR3aa: CASSSPDRTSPYTDTQYF
len: 15; abundance: NA; v_gene: TRBV7-2; d_gene: TRBD2; j_gene: TRBJ2-1; CDR3nt: TGTGCCAGCAGCCCCTTGGCGGGAGGGCGGAATGAGCAGTTCTTC; CDR3aa: CASSPLAGGRNEQFF
len: 11; abundance: NA; v_gene: TRBV20-1; d_gene: NA; j_gene: TRBJ2-2; CDR3nt: TGCAGTGCTAAAGCGGCCGGGGAGCTGTTTTTT; CDR3aa: CSAKAAGELFF
len: 14; abundance: once; v_gene: TRBV5-1; d_gene: NA; j_gene: TRBJ2-7; CDR3nt: TGCGCCAGCAGCTTCGGCGGAAGCTCCTACGAGCAGTACTTC; CDR3aa: CASSFGGSSYEQYF
len: 14; abundance: NA; v_gene: TRBV19; d_gene: NA; j_gene: TRBJ2-7; CDR3nt: TGTGCCAGTAGTGCCGGGTCCTCGAAGCACGAGCAGTACTTC; CDR3aa: CASSAGSSKHEQYF
len: 14; abundance: once; v_gene: TRBV10-3; d_gene: TRBD1; j_gene: TRBJ2-7; CDR3nt: TGTGCCATCAGTGGGGGACAGGGGAATCACGAGCAGTACTTC; CDR3aa: CAISGGQGNHEQYF
len: 11; abundance: NA; v_gene: TRBV20-1; d_gene: NA; j_gene: TRBJ2-1; CDR3nt: TGCAGTGCTAGAGAGGACAATGAGCAGTTCTTC; CDR3aa: CSAREDNEQFF
len: 13; abundance: NA; v_gene: TRBV30; d_gene: NA; j_gene: TRBJ2-5; CDR3nt: TGTGCCTGGAGTGCAGGGTGGGGGGAGACCCAGTACTTC; CDR3aa: CAWSAGWGETQYF
len: 15; abundance: NA; v_gene: TRBV19; d_gene: TRBD2; j_gene: TRBJ2-5; CDR3nt: TGTGCCAGTTCTCGCGGGGGGATCTTCCAAGAGACCCAGTACTTC; CDR3aa: CASSRGGIFQETQYF
len: 11; abundance: NA; v_gene: TRBV5-5; d_gene: NA; j_gene: TRBJ1-1; CDR3nt: TGTGCCAGCAGCTCAAGTCGCGGTACTTTCTTT; CDR3aa: CASSSSRGTFF
len: 17; abundance: NA; v_gene: TRBV7-8; d_gene: TRBD2; j_gene: TRBJ2-1; CDR3nt: TGTGCCAGCAGCTTAGATCAGGGGCTAGCGGGAGCGGTTGAGCAGTTCTTC; CDR3aa: CASSLDQGLAGAVEQFF
len: 14; abundance: NA; v_gene: TRBV6-1; d_gene: TRBD1; j_gene: TRBJ1-4; CDR3nt: TGTGCCAGCAGTGAGGGGACAGCTAATGAAAAACTGTTTTTT; CDR3aa: CASSEGTANEKLFF
len: 14; abundance: NA; v_gene: TRBV5-1; d_gene: NA; j_gene: TRBJ2-7; CDR3nt: TGCGCCAGCAGCTTATCCCCGGGGGACTACGAGCAGTACTTC; CDR3aa: CASSLSPGDYEQYF
len: 14; abundance: NA; v_gene: TRBV5-1; d_gene: TRBD2; j_gene: TRBJ2-7; CDR3nt: TGCGCCAGCAGCTTGGAACTAGCGGACTACGAGCAGTACTTC; CDR3aa: CASSLELADYEQYF
len: 13; abundance: NA; v_gene: TRBV7-3; d_gene: NA; j_gene: TRBJ1-2; CDR3nt: TGTGCCAGCAGCTTTTCCGGGAAGGATGGCTACACCTTC; CDR3aa: CASSFSGKDGYTF
len: 14; abundance: NA; v_gene: TRBV6-5; d_gene: TRBD1; j_gene: TRBJ1-3; CDR3nt: TGTGCCAGCAGTTTGACAGGGAGTGGAAACACCATATATTTT; CDR3aa: CASSLTGSGNTIYF
len: 15; abundance: NA; v_gene: TRBV7-8; d_gene: TRBD1; j_gene: TRBJ1-1; CDR3nt: TGTGCCAGCAGCTCCACTTGGGACAGGGGCACTGAAGCTTTCTTT; CDR3aa: CASSSTWDRGTEAFF
len: 14; abundance: NA; v_gene: TRBV19; d_gene: NA; j_gene: TRBJ1-1; CDR3nt: TGTGCCAGTAGTATCGGGACATGGAACACTGAAGCTTTCTTT; CDR3aa: CASSIGTWNTEAFF
len: 15; abundance: NA; v_gene: TRBV2; d_gene: NA; j_gene: TRBJ2-2; CDR3nt: TGTGCCAGCAGTGGCAGGGGCTTCAACACCGGGGAGCTGTTTTTT; CDR3aa: CASSGRGFNTGELFF
len: 14; abundance: NA; v_gene: TRBV28; d_gene: TRBD1; j_gene: TRBJ2-3; CDR3nt: TGTGCCAGCAGCCGGACAGGGGGCACAGATACGCAGTATTTT; CDR3aa: CASSRTGGTDTQYF
len: 11; abundance: NA; v_gene: TRBV5-1; d_gene: NA; j_gene: TRBJ2-5; CDR3nt: TGCGCCAGCTCCGTCGAGGAGACCCAGTACTTC; CDR3aa: CASSVEETQYF
len: 18; abundance: NA; v_gene: TRBV19; d_gene: NA; j_gene: TRBJ1-2; CDR3nt: TGTGCCAGTACCGAACAAGGGGGGGCCAACCCTTTCAGGTATGGCTACACCTTC; CDR3aa: CASTEQGGANPFRYGYTF
len: 15; abundance: NA; v_gene: TRBV28; d_gene: NA; j_gene: TRBJ2-7; CDR3nt: TGTGCCAGCAGTTTACCAGGGAGTACGTCGTACGAGCAGTACTTC; CDR3aa: CASSLPGSTSYEQYF
len: 18; abundance: NA; v_gene: TRBV4-1; d_gene: NA; j_gene: TRBJ1-5; CDR3nt: TGCGCCAGCAGCCAAGAACGTTTTGTGGGCAGGGACGGGCAGCCCCAGCATTTT; CDR3aa: CASSQERFVGRDGQPQHF
len: 15; abundance: NA; v_gene: TRBV9; d_gene: NA; j_gene: TRBJ1-5; CDR3nt: TGTGCCAGCAGCGTAGAGGACGGATACAATCAGCCCCAGCATTTT; CDR3aa: CASSVEDGYNQPQHF
len: 13; abundance: NA; v_gene: TRBV30; d_gene: NA; j_gene: TRBJ1-1; CDR3nt: TGTGCCTGGAGTCTCGCAATGAACACTGAAGCTTTCTTT; CDR3aa: CAWSLAMNTEAFF
len: 11; abundance: NA; v_gene: TRBV30; d_gene: NA; j_gene: TRBJ2-3; CDR3nt: TGTGCCTGGGAGGGGGCAGATACGCAGTATTTT; CDR3aa: CAWEGADTQYF
len: 14; abundance: NA; v_gene: TRBV7-9; d_gene: NA; j_gene: TRBJ2-2; CDR3nt: TGTGCCAGCAGCCCCAAGGACAGAACCGGGGAGCTGTTTTTT; CDR3aa: CASSPKDRTGELFF
len: 16; abundance: NA; v_gene: TRBV7-7; d_gene: TRBD2; j_gene: TRBJ2-5; CDR3nt: TGTGCTAGCAGCCCACCACTAGCGGGTTTTCAAGAGACCCAGTACTTC; CDR3aa: CASSPPLAGFQETQYF
len: 16; abundance: NA; v_gene: TRBV28; d_gene: NA; j_gene: TRBJ2-1; CDR3nt: TGTGCCACCATCAGGGGCGGGCGGAAAACTTACAATGAGCAGTTCTTC; CDR3aa: CATIRGGRKTYNEQFF
len: 15; abundance: NA; v_gene: TRBV7-2; d_gene: TRBD2; j_gene: TRBJ2-5; CDR3nt: TGTGCCAGCAGCACGGGGACTAGCGTACGGAGGACCCAGTACTTC; CDR3aa: CASSTGTSVRRTQYF
len: 15; abundance: once; v_gene: TRBV5-1; d_gene: NA; j_gene: TRBJ2-1; CDR3nt: TGCGCCAGCAGCTTGGTTAGGAACTCCTACAATGAGCAGTTCTTC; CDR3aa: CASSLVRNSYNEQFF
len: 16; abundance: NA; v_gene: TRBV19; d_gene: NA; j_gene: TRBJ1-4; CDR3nt: TGTGCCAGTAGTATAGGATCAGGAACAACTAATGAAAAACTGTTTTTT; CDR3aa: CASSIGSGTTNEKLFF